What follows are 20 T cell receptor beta chains derived from one specimen sequenced in a study of cytomegalovirus exposure and HLA in healthy donors. PCR employed 60 Vbeta and 13 Jbeta primers. Profiling relied on immunoSEQ multiplex PCR, and the TCRdb table lists in-frame clones only, not all of them. The sample yields 100,000 to 150,000 clones, 65% to 85% seen once. The sequencing sample was made of PBMCs. The receptors stem from a boy younger than 18 in good health and CMV-seronegative.

The chain employs TRBV6-1 and TRBJ1-1; 7 bases align to TRBD1. Germline-derived CDR1 and CDR2 are MNHNS and SASEGT. The CDR3 consists of 14 residues. V was pared by 3 bases and J by 4 bases, with 5 bases of the junction left unmatched. CDR3 region: CASSDGQDLTEAFF. The CDR3 bases are TGTGCCAGCAGTGACGGACAGGACCTCACTGAAGCTTTCTTT.

V is TRBV29-1 and J is TRBJ1-2, with unresolved D. The CDR3 runs 13 residues. V shed 5 bases and J shed 2 bases, with 12 bases lying between them. Germline loops: CDR1 SQVTM, CDR2 ANQGSEA. The CDR3 loop is CSVPEGKNYGYTF. The CDR3 coding sequence is TGCAGCGTTCCCGAGGGAAAGAACTATGGCTACACCTTC.

This sequence joins TRBV25-1 and TRBJ2-1; D call uncertain. V was pared by 3 bases and J by 8 bases, with 14 bases between. CDR1 is MGHDK, CDR2 SYGVNS, per germline. The CDR3 is 14 residues long. The CDR3 loop is CASSEVLASDEQFF. DNA for the CDR3: TGTGCCAGCAGTGAGGTATTGGCATCTGATGAGCAGTTCTTC.

The sample holds one count of this clone. The chain is built from TRBV30 and TRBJ2-5; TRBD2 is a possible D gene (6 bases). Trimming pared 1 base from V and 5 bases from J, leaving 11 bases between. CDR3 length: 13 residues. Per the germline V gene, CDR1 is GTSNPN and CDR2 is SVGIG (reference sequence). CDR3 loop: CAWSAGTLETQYF. CDR3 sequence (DNA): TGTGCCTGGAGTGCCGGGACTCTCGAGACCCAGTACTTC. The complete variable domain, with remaining parts taken from reference TRBV30 and TRBJ2-5, reads SQTIHQWPATLVQPVGSPLSLECTVEGTSNPNLYWYRQAAGRGLQLLFYSVGIGQISSEVPQNLSASRPQDRQFILSSKKLLLSDSGFYLCAWSAGTLETQYFGPGTRLLVL.

The V and J genes are TRBV5-8 and TRBJ2-7; D is ambiguous. The CDR3 is made up of 14 amino acids. The V gene's germline CDR1 is SGHTS and CDR2 YDEGEE. Trimming shortened V by 4 bases and J by 3 bases, and 14 bases separated the two germline ends. CDR3 DNA: TGTGCCAGCAGCCCTGTCTGGCCTTTCTACGAGCAGTACTTC. This translates into CASSPVWPFYEQYF.

The chain combines TRBV6-6 with TRBJ2-3; perhaps TRBD1 as D (6 bases). Per germline, CDR1 MNHNY and CDR2 SVGAGI (reference sequence). This CDR3 is built from 15 residues. V shed 6 bases and J shed 3 bases, with 16 bases lying between them. The CDR3 nucleotides are TGTGCCAGCAGAGACTATGGGGGCACGACAGATACGCAGTATTTT. This encodes CASRDYGGTTDTQYF.

The J gene is TRBJ1-2, the V gene TRBV19; D remains unclear. V lost 4 bases, J lost 4 bases, and 16 bases lay in between. Germline V gene sequence: CDR1 LNHDA, CDR2 SQIVND (reference sequence). The CDR3 covers 15 residues. CDR3 sequence: CASSTYIQSPYGYTF. In nucleotides, the CDR3 is TGTGCCAGTAGTACTTACATCCAATCCCCCTATGGCTACACCTTC.

The J gene is TRBJ2-1, the V gene TRBV7-9; D remains ambiguous. The CDR3 extends over 13 amino acids. CDR1 is SEHNR and CDR2 is FQNEAQ in the germline V gene (reference sequence). V was clipped by 0 bases and J by 3 bases, with 3 bases between them. CDR3 bases: TGTGCCAGCAGCTTAGCTCACTACAATGAGCAGTTCTTC. This gives the protein CASSLAHYNEQFF.

The rearrangement uses TRBV6-1 and TRBJ2-1, with 11 bases that match TRBD1. Looked up from germline, CDR1 is MNHNS and CDR2 is SASEGT. J was trimmed by 6 bases and V by 4 bases; bases with no gene match: 8. The CDR3 extends over 16 amino acids. The DNA for the CDR3 is TGTGCCAGCAGTGTTGGGACCGGGACAGGGGGCAATGAGCAGTTCTTC. Translated: CASSVGTGTGGNEQFF.

The rearrangement joins TRBV2 to TRBJ2-5; TRBD2 is a possible D gene (6 bases). CDR3 size: 13 residues. CDR1 is SNHLY and CDR2 is FYNNEI in the germline V gene. The ends were cut back, 7 bases at V and 8 bases at J, with 17 bases in the middle. The CDR3 loop reads CASKGGSGGTQYF. The CDR3 bases are TGTGCCAGCAAAGGTGGTTCCGGGGGAACCCAGTACTTC.

This clone is categorized as medium-sized. The gene calls are TRBV5-6 and TRBJ2-2; 7 bases fit TRBD1. The V segment lost 2 bases and the J segment 4 bases; nucleotides outside the gene matches: 8. The germline V gene encodes CDR1 SGHDT and CDR2 YYEEEE. CDR3 size: 16 residues. This CDR3 reads CASSFSTGQLTGELFF. CDR3 DNA: TGTGCCAGCAGCTTTTCCACGGGACAGCTCACCGGGGAGCTGTTTTTT.

CDR3 amino acids: CASSLQGEKLFF. CDR3 DNA: TGTGCCAGCAGCTTGCAGGGTGAAAAACTGTTTTTT. The rearrangement links TRBV5-6 to TRBJ1-4; TRBD1 is a possible D gene (5 bases). V dropped 1 base and J dropped 7 bases, with 5 bases sitting between them. The length of the CDR3 is 12 residues. CDR1 is SGHDT, CDR2 YYEEEE, per germline.

The rearrangement uses TRBV7-2 and TRBJ2-7; 8 bases match TRBD2. V shed 3 bases, J shed 7 bases, and the junction held 20 bases outside the gene matches. CDR1 is SGHTA, CDR2 FQGNSA, per germline. The CDR3 is 18 amino acids. This chain's CDR3 is CASSLTAPGLGVPVEQYF. DNA for the CDR3: TGTGCCAGCAGCTTGACCGCCCCGGGACTAGGGGTTCCCGTGGAGCAGTACTTC. Looking up the rest from reference TRBV7-2 and TRBJ2-7 gives the full variable domain: GAGVSQSPSNKVTEKGKDVELRCDPISGHTALYWYRQSLGQGLEFLIYFQGNSAPDKSGLPSDRFSAERTGGSVSTLTIQRTQQEDSAVYLCASSLTAPGLGVPVEQYFGPGTRLTVT.

In DNA form, the CDR3 reads TGTGCCAGCAAGGCTAGCGGGACTCAAGAGACCCAGTACTTC. Translated: CASKASGTQETQYF. V and J are TRBV7-2 and TRBJ2-5, with 9 bases that match TRBD2. Trimming cost V 7 bases and J 2 bases; bases outside gene matches: 5. Germline V lookup: CDR1 SGHTA, CDR2 FQGNSA. This CDR3 has 14 residues.

Only one count was recorded for this clone. V gene TRBV30 combines with J gene TRBJ2-3, with TRBD2 matching over 12 bases. The CDR3 has 16 residues. CDR1 and CDR2 from the germline V gene are GTSNPN and SVGIG (reference sequence). J lost 4 bases, V lost 3 bases, and 8 bases had no gene match. CDR3 amino acids: CAWRDRLAGDPDTQYF. The CDR3 nucleotides read TGTGCCTGGAGGGACAGACTAGCGGGAGACCCAGATACGCAGTATTTT. Complete variable domain (other parts from reference TRBV30 and TRBJ2-3): SQTIHQWPATLVQPVGSPLSLECTVEGTSNPNLYWYRQAAGRGLQLLFYSVGIGQISSEVPQNLSASRPQDRQFILSSKKLLLSDSGFYLCAWRDRLAGDPDTQYFGPGTRLTVL.

This chain joins TRBV5-4 and TRBJ2-1, with D possibly TRBD2 on 7 matching bases. CDR3 length: 13 residues. Per the germline V gene, CDR1 is SGHNT and CDR2 is YYREEE (reference sequence). V dropped 5 bases and J dropped 5 bases, with 11 bases sitting between them. This CDR3 reads CASRGGADNEQFF. The DNA of the CDR3 is TGTGCCAGCAGGGGGGGGGCGGACAATGAGCAGTTCTTC.

This clone was found a few times. CDR3 in amino acids: CASSLGGSGQTQYF. The CDR3 coding sequence is TGTGCCAGCAGCTTAGGAGGCAGTGGCCAGACCCAGTACTTC. This chain connects TRBV11-2 to TRBJ2-5; D is uncertain. Trimming stripped 1 base from V and 6 bases from J, with 12 bases between. This CDR3 has 14 amino acids. Germline-derived CDR1 and CDR2 are SGHAT and FQNNGV.

This clone occurred once. V and J are TRBV7-8 and TRBJ1-4; possibly TRBD1 for D (6 bases). CDR3 length equals 16 residues. CDR1 is SGHVS and CDR2 is FQNEAQ in the germline V gene. The V gene lost 2 bases and the J gene lost 3 bases, with 13 bases spanning the gap. The CDR3 spells CASSLSGGRSNEKLFF. CDR3 nucleotide sequence: TGTGCCAGCAGCTTATCGGGGGGCAGGTCTAATGAAAAACTGTTTTTT.

Here the CDR3 DNA reads TGTGCCAGCTCACCAGAGTATGGCTACACCTTC. This encodes CASSPEYGYTF. The chain is built from TRBV18 and TRBJ1-2; D remains ambiguous. V shed 2 bases and J shed 5 bases, with 3 bases lying between them. There are 11 residues in the CDR3. Germline CDR1 KGHSH, CDR2 LQKENI.

The CDR3 region has the DNA TGTGCCAGCTCACCAATTAGGGGTTTCCAAAACACCGGGGAGCTGTTTTTT. It encodes CASSPIRGFQNTGELFF. The V gene is TRBV18, the J gene TRBJ2-2; D is perhaps TRBD1 (5 bases). V shed 2 bases and J shed 2 bases, with 15 bases lying between them. CDR1 KGHSH and CDR2 LQKENI come from the germline V gene. CDR3 size: 17 residues.